This T cell receptor beta chain was recovered during a study of PD-1 blockade in classical Hodgkin lymphoma. Study information: Every 2 weeks, patients got 3 mg/kg intravenous nivolumab.

Sequencing was performed with immunoSEQ multiplex PCR; in TCRdb, only in-frame clones are kept and a portion is missing. This table holds about 13,000 clones, over 80% found once. After autologous stem cell transplantation all patients relapsed, and prior brentuximab vedotin exposure differed between cohorts. Progressive disease, partial response or complete response was each patient's best response. Regarding this clone: The antigen remains undetermined.

Broader study findings: As was reported, newly diagnosed patients showed lower baseline TCR diversity than healthy donors did. By C4D1, diversity of CD4+ TCRs had risen significantly, whereas that of CD8+ TCRs had not.

The V gene lost 1 base and the J gene lost 3 bases, with 10 bases spanning the gap. The CDR3 covers 15 residues. Germline-derived CDR1 and CDR2 are SEHNR and FQNEAQ (reference sequence). The receptor was isolated from a human donor with classical Hodgkin lymphoma. Sample: peripheral blood mononuclear cells (PBMCs), taken at baseline. The chain links TRBV7-9 to TRBJ1-5, with D maybe TRBD1 (5 bases). The CDR3 sequence: CASSLGQSDNQPQHF. The CDR3 DNA sequence: TGTGCCAGCAGCTTAGGACAGAGCGACAATCAGCCCCAGCATTTT.